This T cell receptor beta chain was sequenced for a study of T cells in Graves' hyperthyroidism and ophthalmopathy. V was pared by 3 bases and J by 0 bases, with 11 bases between. The CDR3 is 14 amino acids. CDR1 is SQVTM and CDR2 is ANQGSEA in the germline V gene. PBMCs stemmed from more than 7.5 ml fresh peripheral blood. In its sample, this clonotype was seen many times. Amplification of TCR beta CDR3 regions was performed using RNA transcripts as template. With the HTBI primer set, the TCR CDR3 went through a first round of RT-PCR. TCRdb analysed the multiplex PCR reads with MiXCR anew, one entry per CDR3 protein. This table holds about 480,000 distinct CDR3 sequences, roughly an eighth found once.

This chain connects TRBV29-1 to TRBJ2-5; TRBD2 is a possible D gene (6 bases). This TCR was recovered from a woman aged 18-29 years with Graves' hyperthyroidism. Sequences were obtained from blood. CDR3 loop: CSVEDSGNQETQYF. CDR3 in DNA: TGCAGCGTTGAGGATAGCGGAAACCAAGAGACCCAGTACTTC.